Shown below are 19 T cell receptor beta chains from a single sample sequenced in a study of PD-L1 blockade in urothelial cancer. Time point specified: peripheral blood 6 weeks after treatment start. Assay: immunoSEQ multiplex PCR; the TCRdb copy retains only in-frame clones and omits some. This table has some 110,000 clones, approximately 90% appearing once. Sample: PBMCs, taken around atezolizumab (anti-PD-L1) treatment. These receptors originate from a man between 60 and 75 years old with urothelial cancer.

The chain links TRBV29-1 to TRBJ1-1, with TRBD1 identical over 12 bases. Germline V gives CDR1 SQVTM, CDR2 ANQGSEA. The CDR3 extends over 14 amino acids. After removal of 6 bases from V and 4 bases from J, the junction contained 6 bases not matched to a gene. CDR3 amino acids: CSVGTGGLITEAFF. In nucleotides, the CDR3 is TGCAGCGTAGGGACAGGGGGCTTGATCACTGAAGCTTTCTTT.

The CDR3, as DNA: TGTGCCAGCCGGGACCGACTAGGAGATACGCAGTATTTT. Protein: CASRDRLGDTQYF. The chain has TRBV19 and TRBJ2-3, with TRBD2 as a possible D gene (6 bases). The CDR3 runs to 13 residues. Per the germline V gene, CDR1 is LNHDA and CDR2 is SQIVND (reference sequence). The ends were cut back, 9 bases at V and 5 bases at J, with 15 bases in the middle.

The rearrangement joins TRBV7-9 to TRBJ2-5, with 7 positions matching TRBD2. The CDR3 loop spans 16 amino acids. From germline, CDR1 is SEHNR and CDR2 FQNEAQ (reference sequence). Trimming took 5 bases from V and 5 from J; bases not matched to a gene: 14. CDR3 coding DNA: TGTGCCAGCAGCCCCCCTTATCGCATGGGAGGGGAGACCCAGTACTTC. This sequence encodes CASSPPYRMGGETQYF.

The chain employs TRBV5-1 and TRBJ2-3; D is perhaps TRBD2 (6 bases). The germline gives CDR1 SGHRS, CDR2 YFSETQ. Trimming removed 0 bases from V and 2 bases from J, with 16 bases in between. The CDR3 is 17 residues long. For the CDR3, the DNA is TGCGCCAGCAGCTTGGGGACCCTCGGGACTTACACAGATACGCAGTATTTT. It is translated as CASSLGTLGTYTDTQYF.

The chain's CDR3 is CAWSKQGNEQFF. Written as DNA, the CDR3 is TGTGCCTGGAGTAAACAGGGAAATGAGCAGTTCTTC. The chain carries TRBV30 and TRBJ2-1; D is perhaps TRBD1 (6 bases). Germline assignment: CDR1 GTSNPN and CDR2 SVGIG (reference sequence). There are 12 residues in the CDR3. Trimming cost V 2 bases and J 7 bases, with 9 bases left between them. The full variable domain, with the rest looked up from reference TRBV30 and TRBJ2-1, is SQTIHQWPATLVQPVGSPLSLECTVEGTSNPNLYWYRQAAGRGLQLLFYSVGIGQISSEVPQNLSASRPQDRQFILSSKKLLLSDSGFYLCAWSKQGNEQFFGPGTRLTVL.

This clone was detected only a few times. The CDR3 reads CASSSERTETQYF. CDR3 coding DNA: TGTGCCAGCAGCTCAGAAAGAACAGAGACCCAGTACTTC. The genes are TRBV7-9 and TRBJ2-5; D uncertain. The V and J ends lost 4 bases and 4 bases respectively, with 10 bases between them. CDR3 length: 13 amino acids. Germline V gene data show CDR1 as SEHNR and CDR2 as FQNEAQ (reference sequence).

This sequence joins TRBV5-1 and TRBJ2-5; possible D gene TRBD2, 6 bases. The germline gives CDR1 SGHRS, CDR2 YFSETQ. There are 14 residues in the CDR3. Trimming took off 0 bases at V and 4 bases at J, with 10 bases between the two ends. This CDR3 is CASSLGGIGETQYF. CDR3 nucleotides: TGCGCCAGCAGCTTGGGCGGGATCGGAGAGACCCAGTACTTC.

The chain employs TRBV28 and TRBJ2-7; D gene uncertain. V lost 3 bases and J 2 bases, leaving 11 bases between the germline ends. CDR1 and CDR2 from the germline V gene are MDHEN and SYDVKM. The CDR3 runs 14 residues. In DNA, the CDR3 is TGTGCCAGCAGTTTGGCCCAATCTCCCTACGAGCAGTACTTC. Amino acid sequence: CASSLAQSPYEQYF.

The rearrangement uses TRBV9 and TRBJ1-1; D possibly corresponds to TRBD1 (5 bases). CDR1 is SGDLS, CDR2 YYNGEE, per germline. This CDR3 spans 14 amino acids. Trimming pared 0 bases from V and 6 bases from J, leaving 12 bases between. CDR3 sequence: CASSVADSAAEAFF. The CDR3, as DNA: TGTGCCAGCAGCGTAGCCGACAGCGCCGCTGAAGCTTTCTTT.

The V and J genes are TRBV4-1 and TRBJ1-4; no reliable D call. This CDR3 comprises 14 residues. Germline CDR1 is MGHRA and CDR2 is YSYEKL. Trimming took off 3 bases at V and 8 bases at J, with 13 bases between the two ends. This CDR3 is CASSQASRGEKLFF. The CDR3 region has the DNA TGCGCCAGCAGCCAGGCCTCTCGCGGGGAAAAACTGTTTTTT.

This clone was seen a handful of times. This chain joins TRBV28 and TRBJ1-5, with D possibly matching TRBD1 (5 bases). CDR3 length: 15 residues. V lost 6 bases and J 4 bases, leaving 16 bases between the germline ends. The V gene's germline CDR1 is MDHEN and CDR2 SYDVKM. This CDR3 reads CASSPQFPGNQPQHF. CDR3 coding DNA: TGTGCCAGCAGCCCACAGTTTCCAGGGAATCAGCCCCAGCATTTT.

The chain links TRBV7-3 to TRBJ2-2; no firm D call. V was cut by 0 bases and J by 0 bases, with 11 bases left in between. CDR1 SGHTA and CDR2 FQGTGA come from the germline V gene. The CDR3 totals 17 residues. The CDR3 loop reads CASSLTRDLSNTGELFF. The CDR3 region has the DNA TGTGCCAGCAGCTTAACCCGAGACTTATCGAACACCGGGGAGCTGTTTTTT.

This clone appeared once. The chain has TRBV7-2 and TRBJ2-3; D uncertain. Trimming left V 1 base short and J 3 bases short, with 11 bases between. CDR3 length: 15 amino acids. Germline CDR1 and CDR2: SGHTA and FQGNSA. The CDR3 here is CASSLGLAPTDTQYF. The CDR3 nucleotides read TGTGCCAGCAGCTTAGGATTAGCCCCTACAGATACGCAGTATTTT.

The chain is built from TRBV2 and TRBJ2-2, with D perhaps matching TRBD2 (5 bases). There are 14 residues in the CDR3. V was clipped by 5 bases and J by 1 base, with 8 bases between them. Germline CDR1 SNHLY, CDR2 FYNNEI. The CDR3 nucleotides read TGTGCCAGCAGTCCGGACTTGAACACCGGGGAGCTGTTTTTT. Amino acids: CASSPDLNTGELFF.

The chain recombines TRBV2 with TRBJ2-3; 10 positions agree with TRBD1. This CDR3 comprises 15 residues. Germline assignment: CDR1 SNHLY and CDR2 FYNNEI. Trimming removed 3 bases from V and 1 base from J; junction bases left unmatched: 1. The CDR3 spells CASSDGTGGTDTQYF. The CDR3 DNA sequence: TGTGCCAGCAGTGACGGGACAGGGGGCACAGATACGCAGTATTTT.

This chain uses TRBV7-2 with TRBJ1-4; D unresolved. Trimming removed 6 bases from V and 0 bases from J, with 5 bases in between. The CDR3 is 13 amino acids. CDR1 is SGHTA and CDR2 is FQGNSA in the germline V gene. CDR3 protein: CASRQATNEKLFF. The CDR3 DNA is TGTGCCAGCAGACAAGCAACTAATGAAAAACTGTTTTTT.

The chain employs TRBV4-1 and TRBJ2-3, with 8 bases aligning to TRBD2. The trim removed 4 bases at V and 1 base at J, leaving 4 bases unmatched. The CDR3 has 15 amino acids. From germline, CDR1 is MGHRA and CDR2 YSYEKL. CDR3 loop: CASSLGSGGTDTQYF. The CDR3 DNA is TGCGCCAGCAGCCTTGGTAGCGGGGGCACAGATACGCAGTATTTT.

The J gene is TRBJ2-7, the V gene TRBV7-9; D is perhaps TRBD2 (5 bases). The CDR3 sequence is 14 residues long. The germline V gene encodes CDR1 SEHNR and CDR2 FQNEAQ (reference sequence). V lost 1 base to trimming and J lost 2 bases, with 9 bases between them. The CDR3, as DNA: TGTGCCAGCAGCTTAGGAGCGGTCACCTACGAGCAGTACTTC. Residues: CASSLGAVTYEQYF.

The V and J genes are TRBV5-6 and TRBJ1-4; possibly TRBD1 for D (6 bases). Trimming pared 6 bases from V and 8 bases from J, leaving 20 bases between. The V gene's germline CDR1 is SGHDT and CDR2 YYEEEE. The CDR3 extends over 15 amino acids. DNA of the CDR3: TGTGCCAGCACCATACAGGGCGGAGTAGCGGAAAAACTGTTTTTT. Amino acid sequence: CASTIQGGVAEKLFF.